This record concerns one TCR beta chain sequence. Its specificity is unknown. The sample belongs to a study of T cell responses to AZD1222 COVID-19 vaccine. The study, taken as a whole, reports: Just a handful of AZD1222 recipients tested seropositive at baseline. Scientists sampled the repertoires only once the peak T cell response had passed. The study reported that nearly half of spike-specific TCRs target unmutated variant regions. Females outnumbered males among donors, who were mostly white British; clonal diversity was possibly underestimated.

Assay: immunoSEQ multiplex PCR; the TCRdb copy retains only in-frame clones and omits some. Here the sample spans around 6,100 clones, about 90% being singletons. Specimen: peripheral blood, collected 28 days after the second AZD1222 dose. This TCR derives from an adult who received the AZD1222 COVID-19 vaccine.

The CDR3 loop is CATASRGGRGTDTQYF. CDR3 DNA: TGTGCCACCGCGTCGAGGGGGGGGCGCGGGACAGATACGCAGTATTTT. The rearrangement uses TRBV24-1 and TRBJ2-3, with D possibly TRBD2 on 7 matching bases. The V gene lost 9 bases and the J gene lost 3 bases, with 21 bases spanning the gap. The length of the CDR3 is 16 residues. The germline V gene has CDR1 KGHDR and CDR2 SFDVKD.